This T cell receptor (beta chain) is from a study of PD-L1 blockade in urothelial cancer. Study summary: Blood analysis took place 3 weeks (second dose) and 6 weeks after treatment start. Blood gave a median roughly 150,000 T cells. Whole-study results and caveats: Durable benefit was linked to greater 3-week expansion of tumor-associated blood clones.

Produced via immunoSEQ multiplex PCR; TCRdb's table is partial and in-frame only. The sample comprises about 120,000 clones, approximately 89% of which are singletons, and approximately 3.8% rests with the top ten. The V end lost 4 bases, the J end lost 4 bases, and 18 bases lay between the germline ends. Germline loops: CDR1 WNHNN, CDR2 SYGVQD (reference sequence). The CDR3 spans 16 residues. Turning to this clone: The antigen is not known.

This sample's time point: peripheral blood 6 weeks after treatment start. Patient sample counts ranged from 1 to 8, pretreatment and on-treatment. Specimen: PBMCs, collected around atezolizumab (anti-PD-L1) treatment. The TCR was taken from a man aged 55 to 69 with urothelial cancer. The V and J genes are TRBV10-1 and TRBJ2-3, with D perhaps matching TRBD2 (7 bases). CDR3 protein: CASSGGGRSAPDTQYF. The CDR3 region has the DNA TGCGCCAGCAGTGGGGGGGGCCGAAGCGCTCCAGATACGCAGTATTTT.